These T cell receptor beta chains were read from a single sample in a study of breast tumors, draining lymph nodes, adjacent tissues. TCRdb reanalysed the multiplex PCR reads using MiXCR and keeps one entry per CDR3 protein. The table has about 230,000 distinct CDR3 sequences, about a third seen once; the top ten hold over 1.1%. The sample taken for sequencing was axillary lymph node tissue. These receptors originate from a female donor with breast cancer. Some clones in this sample may be carry-over from other donors' samples. Each CDR3 is given with its conserved first and last residue. The order of the fields is D gene, V gene, clone size, J gene, CDR3 DNA, CDR3 protein. The D gene is left open where the match is weak. Clone sizes are given selectively: once, few, many, or a class where the clone is expanded.

.	TRBV20-1	many	TRBJ2-1	TGCAGTGCTAGAGATTGGGGGGACCTTGAGTGCTTC	CSARDWGDLECF
.	TRBV2	few	TRBJ1-2	TGTGCCAGCAGTGATTGGTCTATCTATGGCTACACCTTC	CASSDWSIYGYTF
TRBD2	TRBV30	.	TRBJ2-1	TGTGCCTGGAGTGTACCGGGACTAGCGGGAAGGGATGAGCAGTTCTTC	CAWSVPGLAGRDEQFF
TRBD2	TRBV20-1	many	TRBJ2-3	TGCAGTGCGACCCTATCTAGCGGACTAGTGACAGATACGCAGTATTTT	CSATLSSGLVTDTQYF
TRBD1	TRBV9	many	TRBJ2-7	TGTGCCAGCAGCTCACAGTCTGGGACAGGCTACGAGCAGTACTTC	CASSSQSGTGYEQYF
TRBD1	TRBV24-1	.	TRBJ1-5	TGTGCCACCGGAGGGACAGGGGGCTACCAGCCCCAGCATTTT	CATGGTGGYQPQHF
.	TRBV7-2	many	TRBJ2-7	TGTGCCAGCAGTCGAGTCACGGCGGGCGCCTACGAGCAGTACTTC	CASSRVTAGAYEQYF
.	TRBV6-6	.	TRBJ1-1	TGTGCCAGCAAACTTACACAGGGGAACACTGAAGCTTTCTTT	CASKLTQGNTEAFF
TRBD1	TRBV12-5	many	TRBJ2-3	TGTGCTAGTGGCCGAAAGGGGGCCGGAGATACGCAGTATTTT	CASGRKGAGDTQYF
.	TRBV29-1	.	TRBJ2-7	TGCAGCTTGTCTCAGGGAGCCTACGAGCAGTACTTC	CSLSQGAYEQYF
TRBD2	TRBV6-2/TRBV6-3	many	TRBJ2-7	TGTGCCAGCAGCCCCGAGCGACTAGCCACCTACGAGCAGTACTTC	CASSPERLATYEQYF
TRBD2	TRBV20-1	many	TRBJ2-5	TGCAGTGCTAGGGAGGGACTAGCGGGAAAGGAGACCCAGTACTTC	CSAREGLAGKETQYF
.	TRBV5-8	.	TRBJ1-1	TGTGCCAGCAGCTTGGCCTGGGTTACCACTGAAGCTTTCTTT	CASSLAWVTTEAFF
.	TRBV12-3/TRBV12-4	many	TRBJ2-3	TGTGCCAGCAGTTTGCTAGCCTCCACAGATACGCAGTATTTT	CASSLLASTDTQYF
.	TRBV11-2	many	TRBJ2-1	TGTGCCAGCAGCTCGGAACTAGCAGTCGACAATGAGCAGTTCTTC	CASSSELAVDNEQFF
.	TRBV12-3/TRBV12-4	.	TRBJ2-2	TGTGCCAGCAGAACAGAACAGGGTAGAAGCGGGGAGCTGTTTTTT	CASRTEQGRSGELFF
.	TRBV5-6	.	TRBJ1-1	TGTGCCAGCAGCTTATTTGGGGGCAGGGAGGACACTGAAGCTTTCTTT	CASSLFGGREDTEAFF
.	TRBV29-1	.	TRBJ2-6	TGCAGCGTTGCACAGGGAGGGGCCAACGTCCTGACTTTC	CSVAQGGANVLTF
TRBD1	TRBV29-1	many	TRBJ1-5	TGCAGCGTTGTAGGACAGGGGGTCGGACAGCCCCAGCATTTT	CSVVGQGVGQPQHF
.	TRBV20-1	.	TRBJ2-7	TGCAGTGCTACTCCCGACGGGGCGGACTCGTACGAGCAGTACTTC	CSATPDGADSYEQYF
TRBD2	TRBV4-2	many	TRBJ2-2	TGTGCCAGCAGCCAAGATACCCGCGGGAGTGGTACCGGGGAGCTGTTTTTT	CASSQDTRGSGTGELFF
.	TRBV7-2	many	TRBJ2-3	TGTGCCAGCAGCTTAGCTGACACGGCGCAGTATTTT	CASSLADTAQYF
TRBD2	TRBV11-2	.	TRBJ2-2	TGTGCCAGCAAACGACGGGAGGAGAACACCGGGGAGCTGTTTTTT	CASKRREENTGELFF
.	TRBV4-1	many	TRBJ2-5	TGCGCCAGCAGCCAAGTCCCCCGGGAGCGGGAGACCCAGTACTTC	CASSQVPRERETQYF